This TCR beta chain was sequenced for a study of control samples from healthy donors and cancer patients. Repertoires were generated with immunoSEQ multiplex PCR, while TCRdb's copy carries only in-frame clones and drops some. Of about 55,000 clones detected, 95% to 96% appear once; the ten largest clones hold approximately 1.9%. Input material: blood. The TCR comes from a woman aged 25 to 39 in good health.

The CDR3 coding sequence is TGTGCCTGGAGTGCTCTCGGGCAGAGCTACGAGCAGTACTTC. Its translation: CAWSALGQSYEQYF. The chain combines TRBV30 with TRBJ2-7; D not certain. The CDR3 totals 14 residues. The V gene lost 1 base and the J gene lost 3 bases, with 13 bases spanning the gap. The germline V gene has CDR1 GTSNPN and CDR2 SVGIG (reference sequence).